The rows below give T cell receptor beta chains drawn from one sample of a study of cytomegalovirus exposure and HLA in healthy donors. The method was immunoSEQ multiplex PCR; TCRdb's version includes in-frame clones alone and lacks a portion of them. The sample lists 140,000 to 150,000 clones; around 79% were seen once. The source material was PBMCs. The receptor set was obtained from a woman in her 30s in good health and CMV-seronegative. The CDR3 runs from the conserved cysteine through the conserved F or W. The D gene is left open where the match is weak. Rows may omit the clone size; those that give it use once, few, many or a size class.

D: -; J: TRBJ1-1; size: -; V: TRBV5-1; CDR3: CASSLSSVNTEAFF; DNA: TGCGCCAGCAGCTTGTCATCAGTGAACACTGAAGCTTTCTTT
D: TRBD1; J: TRBJ1-6; size: -; V: TRBV15; CDR3: CATSRLTGDSSPLHF; DNA: TGTGCCACCAGCAGACTGACAGGGGATAGCTCACCCCTCCACTTT
D: TRBD2; J: TRBJ2-3; size: -; V: TRBV2; CDR3: CASSERLAGPTDTQYF; DNA: TGTGCCAGCAGTGAAAGGCTAGCGGGGCCCACAGATACGCAGTATTTT
D: TRBD1; J: TRBJ1-4; size: -; V: TRBV6-5; CDR3: CASRLGTGKEKLFF; DNA: TGTGCCAGCAGGCTCGGGACAGGGAAAGAAAAACTGTTTTTT
D: -; J: TRBJ2-7; size: -; V: TRBV7-8; CDR3: CASSSTYEQYF; DNA: TGTGCCAGCAGCTCAACCTACGAGCAGTACTTC
D: -; J: TRBJ2-5; size: -; V: TRBV9; CDR3: CASSVAGFFGETQYF; DNA: TGTGCCAGCAGCGTAGCCGGATTCTTCGGGGAGACCCAGTACTTC
D: -; J: TRBJ1-1; size: few; V: TRBV25-1; CDR3: CASSEVGLKTEAFF; DNA: TGTGCCAGCAGTGAGGTCGGGTTGAAGACTGAAGCTTTCTTT
D: TRBD1; J: TRBJ1-1; size: -; V: TRBV27; CDR3: CASRLGTGGLAYTEAFF; DNA: TGTGCCAGCAGACTCGGGACAGGGGGGCTTGCCTACACTGAAGCTTTCTTT
D: TRBD1; J: TRBJ2-7; size: -; V: TRBV6-5; CDR3: CASSYSGGTGGNEQYF; DNA: TGTGCCAGCAGTTACTCAGGCGGGACAGGGGGCAACGAGCAGTACTTC
D: -; J: TRBJ2-2; size: -; V: TRBV19; CDR3: CASSREALVLNTGELFF; DNA: TGTGCCAGTAGTAGGGAGGCCTTAGTGTTGAACACCGGGGAGCTGTTTTTT
D: -; J: TRBJ1-1; size: many; V: TRBV6-6; CDR3: CASSERTEAFF; DNA: TGTGCCAGCAGCGAGCGGACTGAAGCTTTCTTT
D: TRBD1; J: TRBJ2-7; size: -; V: TRBV6-1; CDR3: CASRNTGVNHEQYF; DNA: TGTGCCAGCAGAAATACAGGGGTAAACCACGAGCAGTACTTC
D: TRBD1; J: TRBJ1-1; size: -; V: TRBV11-2; CDR3: CASGGQGVNTEAFF; DNA: TGTGCCAGCGGTGGACAGGGGGTGAACACTGAAGCTTTCTTT
D: -; J: TRBJ2-3; size: -; V: TRBV19; CDR3: CASSKQGSTDTQYF; DNA: TGTGCCAGTAGTAAACAGGGTTCCACAGATACGCAGTATTTT
D: -; J: TRBJ1-2; size: -; V: TRBV20-1; CDR3: CSARSRGGYTF; DNA: TGCAGTGCTAGGTCCAGGGGCGGCTACACCTTC
D: TRBD1; J: TRBJ1-1; size: -; V: TRBV19; CDR3: CASTRTGWVAFF; DNA: TGTGCCAGTACCAGGACAGGATGGGTAGCTTTCTTT
D: -; J: TRBJ2-7; size: few; V: TRBV28; CDR3: CATLRRYEQYF; DNA: TGTGCCACCCTACGGAGGTACGAGCAGTACTTC
D: TRBD1; J: TRBJ2-1; size: few; V: TRBV6-6; CDR3: CACQPGQGYNEQFF; DNA: TGTGCCTGCCAACCGGGACAGGGGTACAATGAGCAGTTCTTC
D: -; J: TRBJ1-5; size: -; V: TRBV19; CDR3: CASSIKLGDQPQHF; DNA: TGTGCCAGTAGTATCAAGCTCGGAGATCAGCCCCAGCATTTT
D: TRBD1; J: TRBJ1-2; size: -; V: TRBV19; CDR3: CASSKPTGIGYTF; DNA: TGTGCCAGTAGTAAACCGACAGGGATCGGCTACACCTTC
D: TRBD1; J: TRBJ2-3; size: -; V: TRBV5-1; CDR3: CASSGGQGTDTQYF; DNA: TGCGCCAGCAGCGGGGGACAGGGGACAGATACGCAGTATTTT
D: -; J: TRBJ2-2; size: once; V: TRBV30; CDR3: CAWLGHLNTGELFF; DNA: TGTGCCTGGCTTGGACACCTGAACACCGGGGAGCTGTTTTTT
D: TRBD2; J: TRBJ2-7; size: -; V: TRBV5-6; CDR3: CASSPTGVAGRSYEQYF; DNA: TGTGCCAGCAGCCCCACGGGGGTAGCGGGGCGCTCCTACGAGCAGTACTTC
D: -; J: TRBJ1-2; size: -; V: TRBV27; CDR3: CASSLERGYGYTF; DNA: TGTGCCAGCAGTTTAGAACGGGGCTATGGCTACACCTTC
D: -; J: TRBJ1-1; size: -; V: TRBV21-1; CDR3: CASSKVGGQGVTEAFF; DNA: TGTGCCAGCAGCAAAGTAGGCGGGCAGGGGGTTACTGAAGCTTTCTTT
D: TRBD1; J: TRBJ1-2; size: -; V: TRBV6-1; CDR3: CASRYRGSYGYTF; DNA: TGTGCCAGCAGGTACAGGGGGAGCTATGGCTACACCTTC
D: -; J: TRBJ2-5; size: -; V: TRBV2; CDR3: CASQQTTGWGTQYF; DNA: TGTGCCAGCCAACAGACCACAGGGTGGGGGACCCAGTACTTC
D: -; J: TRBJ2-1; size: -; V: TRBV25-1; CDR3: CASSEFRTGYNEQFF; DNA: TGTGCCAGCAGTGAATTTCGGACGGGGTACAATGAGCAGTTCTTC
D: TRBD1; J: TRBJ1-5; size: -; V: TRBV27; CDR3: CASSLDRGRQPQHF; DNA: TGTGCCAGCAGTTTAGACAGGGGTCGTCAGCCCCAGCATTTT
D: -; J: TRBJ1-1; size: -; V: TRBV27; CDR3: CATKRAPTEAFF; DNA: TGTGCCACAAAGAGGGCGCCCACTGAAGCTTTCTTT
D: TRBD1; J: TRBJ1-2; size: -; V: TRBV2; CDR3: CASKWTGPNYGYTF; DNA: TGTGCCAGCAAATGGACAGGACCTAACTATGGCTACACCTTC
D: TRBD1; J: TRBJ2-7; size: -; V: TRBV6-1; CDR3: CAGGSGTGTYEQYF; DNA: TGTGCCGGGGGATCCGGGACAGGGACCTACGAGCAGTACTTC
D: -; J: TRBJ1-6; size: -; V: TRBV25-1; CDR3: CASSAQRDSPLHF; DNA: TGTGCCAGCAGTGCCCAGAGGGATTCACCCCTCCACTTT
D: -; J: TRBJ1-1; size: -; V: TRBV7-9; CDR3: CSSVLMNTEAFF; DNA: TGTTCCAGCGTACTGATGAACACTGAAGCTTTCTTT
D: -; J: TRBJ1-4; size: -; V: TRBV30; CDR3: CAWQTGPNEKLFF; DNA: TGTGCCTGGCAGACAGGTCCTAATGAAAAACTGTTTTTT
D: -; J: TRBJ2-7; size: -; V: TRBV4-1; CDR3: CASSQGRGTYEQYF; DNA: TGCGCCAGCAGCCAAGGACGGGGAACCTACGAGCAGTACTTC
D: -; J: TRBJ1-5; size: once; V: TRBV6-5; CDR3: CASSSGNQPQHF; DNA: TGTGCCAGCAGTTCGGGCAATCAGCCCCAGCATTTT
D: TRBD1; J: TRBJ1-2; size: -; V: TRBV5-4; CDR3: CASRTGQGALYGYTF; DNA: TGTGCCAGCAGGACAGGACAGGGGGCCTTGTATGGCTACACCTTC
D: TRBD1; J: TRBJ1-4; size: -; V: TRBV11-1; CDR3: CASSSRTGDEKLFF; DNA: TGTGCCAGCAGCTCGCGGACAGGGGATGAAAAACTGTTTTTT
D: TRBD1; J: TRBJ1-5; size: -; V: TRBV5-6; CDR3: CASSLGDSWPQHF; DNA: TGTGCCAGCAGCTTGGGGGACAGTTGGCCCCAGCATTTT
D: TRBD1; J: TRBJ2-7; size: -; V: TRBV7-8; CDR3: CASSPQRTGRPRSSYEQYF; DNA: TGTGCCAGCAGCCCACAGCGGACAGGGAGGCCGAGGAGCTCCTACGAGCAGTACTTC
D: -; J: TRBJ1-2; size: -; V: TRBV6-5; CDR3: CASSYLRGGGVYGYTF; DNA: TGTGCCAGCAGCTACCTAAGGGGCGGGGGGGTCTATGGCTACACCTTC
D: TRBD2; J: TRBJ2-5; size: -; V: TRBV27; CDR3: CASSLAGVRETQYF; DNA: TGTGCCAGCAGTTTAGCGGGGGTCCGGGAGACCCAGTACTTC
D: TRBD2; J: TRBJ2-1; size: -; V: TRBV10-2; CDR3: CASRTAGGPHEQFF; DNA: TGCGCCAGCAGGACTGCGGGGGGGCCTCATGAGCAGTTCTTC
D: TRBD1; J: TRBJ2-2; size: -; V: TRBV7-3; CDR3: CASGRDRADTGELFF; DNA: TGTGCCAGCGGCCGAGACAGGGCCGACACCGGGGAGCTGTTTTTT
D: TRBD1; J: TRBJ1-2; size: -; V: TRBV6-5; CDR3: CASSYSGNRGDRATF; DNA: TGTGCCAGCAGTTACTCAGGGAACCGCGGAGACAGGGCCACCTTC
D: TRBD1; J: TRBJ2-7; size: -; V: TRBV7-6; CDR3: CASSSVSGTGAIYEQYF; DNA: TGTGCCAGCAGCTCCGTATCTGGGACAGGGGCCATTTACGAGCAGTACTTC
D: TRBD1; J: TRBJ2-7; size: -; V: TRBV25-1; CDR3: CASSYRTGREQYF; DNA: TGTGCCAGCAGTTACAGGACAGGGAGGGAGCAGTACTTC
D: -; J: TRBJ2-7; size: -; V: TRBV6-5; CDR3: CASSSGGGPGDEQYF; DNA: TGTGCCAGCAGTTCGGGCGGGGGCCCGGGGGACGAGCAGTACTTC